These T cell receptor beta chains were read from a single sample in a study of T cell responses to AZD1222 COVID-19 vaccine. Measured with immunoSEQ multiplex PCR; TCRdb has only the in-frame clones, and not every one. The sample comprises 90,000 to 150,000 clones, around 88% of which are singletons, and less than 6% rests with the top ten. The material sequenced was peripheral blood, taken on day 0 of AZD1222 vaccination. These receptor sequences come from an adult in good health. Both conserved end residues are part of each CDR3. The D gene is left open where the match is weak. Clone size, where shown, is once, few, many, or a class for clones that have expanded.

D,size,J,V,DNA,CDR3
.,.,TRBJ1-5,TRBV11-2,TGTGCCAGCAGCAAACCGGGGGGGAATCAGCCCCAGCATTTT,CASSKPGGNQPQHF
.,.,TRBJ2-1,TRBV12-2,TGTGCAAGTCGCTTTCCGTCGGCTAGCGGGGGTAATGAGCAGTTCTTC,CASRFPSASGGNEQFF
.,.,TRBJ2-6,TRBV2,TGTGCCAGCAACAGGGATGGGGCCAACGTCCTGACTTTC,CASNRDGANVLTF
TRBD1,.,TRBJ2-1,TRBV29-1,TGCAGCGTTGACTTGGACAGGTTAAATGAGCAGTTCTTC,CSVDLDRLNEQFF
.,.,TRBJ2-7,TRBV7-9,TGTGCCAGCAGCTTTGGGATAAAGGGCGAGCAGTACTTC,CASSFGIKGEQYF
TRBD1,.,TRBJ1-5,TRBV6-5,TGTGCCAGCAGCGACGGACAGGGCAGGGTTCAGCCCCAGCATTTT,CASSDGQGRVQPQHF
.,.,TRBJ1-1,TRBV12-3/TRBV12-4,TGTGCCAGCCTCGTGAGATGGGGCACTGAAGCTTTCTTT,CASLVRWGTEAFF
.,once,TRBJ2-1,TRBV5-1,TGCGCCAGCAGCTTAGCGCCTAGCTCCTACAATGAGCAGTTCTTC,CASSLAPSSYNEQFF
.,few,TRBJ2-1,TRBV7-9,TGTGCCAGCAGCGGCCTTAATGAGCAGTTCTTC,CASSGLNEQFF
.,.,TRBJ1-1,TRBV4-3,TGCGCCAGCAGCCAAGATTTGGGAGGGGAAGCTTTCTTT,CASSQDLGGEAFF
.,.,TRBJ1-2,TRBV5-1,TGCGCCAGCAGCTTGGACGGGATTCGGGGTAACTATGGCTACACCTTC,CASSLDGIRGNYGYTF
.,.,TRBJ1-3,TRBV2,TGTGCCAGCAGTGTGGAACAGGATGGAAACACCATATATTTT,CASSVEQDGNTIYF
.,.,TRBJ2-5,TRBV7-9,TGTGCCAGCAGCTTACCGGGGGCGGGGGAGACCCAGTACTTC,CASSLPGAGETQYF
.,.,TRBJ1-4,TRBV14,TGTGCCAGCAGCGGGGCACACAAACGGCTGTTTTTT,CASSGAHKRLFF
TRBD2,.,TRBJ2-1,TRBV6-2/TRBV6-3,TGTGCCAGCAGTTACTCGACTAGCGTCAATGAGCAGTTCTTC,CASSYSTSVNEQFF
.,.,TRBJ2-7,TRBV3-1/TRBV3-2,TGTGCCAGCAGCGGCCGGGGCCCGGGGGAGCAGTACTTC,CASSGRGPGEQYF
.,.,TRBJ1-2,TRBV14,TGTGCCAGCAGCCAAGATCAGTCCTATGGCTACACCTTC,CASSQDQSYGYTF